These T cell receptor beta chains were read from a single sample in a study of CD8+CD57+ T cells in acquired aplastic anemia. TCRdb independently ran MiXCR on the reads; one entry per CDR3 protein. The data show about 180,000 distinct CDR3 sequences, roughly 60% seen once. Specimen: sorted CD4+, CD8+, or CD8+CD57+ T cells (not recorded which) from PBMCs. The source is a human donor with aplastic anemia. CDR3s include the opening cysteine and the closing phenylalanine or tryptophan. D genes are given only for firm matches. Clone sizes are given selectively: once, few, many, or a class where the clone is expanded.

v_call	clone_size	cdr3_length	j_call	d_call	cdr3_aa	cdr3_nt
TRBV24-1	.	15	TRBJ2-2	.	CATSDPTLNTGELFF	TGTGCCACCAGTGATCCGACGTTGAACACCGGGGAGCTGTTTTTT
TRBV27	.	14	TRBJ2-2	.	CASSKGGNTGELFF	TGTGCCAGCAGTAAAGGGGGGAACACCGGGGAGCTGTTTTTT
TRBV20-1	.	18	TRBJ1-3	.	CSARDSTSFGYSGNTIYF	TGCAGTGCTAGAGATAGCACAAGTTTTGGTTACTCTGGAAACACCATATATTTT
TRBV5-1	.	15	TRBJ2-7	.	CASSLAAGVAYEQYF	TGCGCCAGCAGCTTGGCCGCAGGGGTTGCCTACGAGCAGTACTTC
TRBV12-3/TRBV12-4	.	15	TRBJ1-6	.	CASSLDGGPVAPLHF	TGTGCCAGCAGCCTAGATGGAGGGCCCGTCGCTCCCCTCCACTTT
TRBV4-3	.	17	TRBJ1-1	.	CASSQLRATRGGTEAFF	TGCGCCAGCAGCCAACTCCGGGCCACTAGAGGTGGTACTGAAGCTTTCTTT
TRBV5-1	.	15	TRBJ2-7	TRBD1	CASSPTAGTGGEQYF	TGCGCCAGCAGCCCCACAGCCGGGACAGGTGGAGAGCAGTACTTC
TRBV11-2	.	12	TRBJ1-2	.	CATGGSPYGYTF	TGTGCCACCGGGGGCAGCCCCTATGGCTACACCTTC
TRBV9	.	18	TRBJ2-3	TRBD2	CASSVATGLAGGPDTQYF	TGTGCCAGCAGCGTAGCTACGGGACTAGCGGGGGGTCCAGATACGCAGTATTTT
TRBV20-1	.	14	TRBJ2-1	.	CSARTSGPYNEQFF	TGCAGTGCTAGAACCAGCGGGCCTTACAATGAGCAGTTCTTC
TRBV7-9	.	14	TRBJ1-2	.	CASSPPGPNYGYTF	TGTGCCAGCAGCCCACCCGGGCCGAACTATGGCTACACCTTC
TRBV7-6	.	15	TRBJ1-4	.	CASRPLQGSNEKLFF	TGTGCCAGCAGACCACTACAGGGTTCTAATGAAAAACTGTTTTTT
TRBV7-8	.	15	TRBJ1-3	TRBD1	CASSQTGISGNTIYF	TGTGCCAGCAGCCAGACAGGGATCTCTGGAAACACCATATATTTT
TRBV10-2	.	13	TRBJ2-4	TRBD1	CASSEGDRVVQYF	TGCGCCAGCAGTGAAGGAGACAGGGTCGTTCAGTACTTC
TRBV20-1	.	15	TRBJ1-1	TRBD1	CSASSLEQGAWEAFF	TGCAGTGCCAGCAGCTTGGAACAGGGGGCTTGGGAAGCTTTCTTT
TRBV4-2	many	14	TRBJ2-1	TRBD2	CASSQGEGRHEQFF	TGTGCCAGCAGCCAAGGGGAGGGAAGGCATGAGCAGTTCTTC
TRBV7-3	once	15	TRBJ2-2	TRBD2	CASSLVAGGPRELFF	TGTGCCAGCAGTCTAGTAGCGGGGGGGCCAAGGGAGCTGTTTTTT
TRBV5-1	.	14	TRBJ1-3	.	CASSFDSPGNTIYF	TGCGCCAGCAGCTTTGACAGTCCTGGAAACACCATATATTTT
TRBV12-3/TRBV12-4	.	15	TRBJ1-2	TRBD1	CASSSPGQGKGGYTF	TGTGCCAGCAGTTCCCCGGGACAGGGGAAGGGTGGCTACACCTTC